A selection of T cell receptor beta chains follows, all from one sample in a study of lymphopenia after photon versus proton radiotherapy. Some clones are missing from TCRdb's copy, which holds only in-frame ones; the method was immunoSEQ multiplex PCR. Among around 64,000 clones, around 87% were seen once, and the ten largest hold about 13%. The sample in question was peripheral blood, obtained from a patient treated with proton-based radiotherapy. These receptors were collected from an elderly man with esophageal cancer. Each CDR3 is given with its conserved first and last residue. Each record gives: V gene, CDR3 protein.

TRBV4-2 CASSQDLVAQYF
TRBV9 CASSSQGSGGYTF
TRBV5-1 CASSLWDGRSEQYF
TRBV7-2 CASSSTGVSYNEQFF
TRBV19 CASSIDWPDNEKLFF
TRBV18 CASSPPSGQTTEAFF
TRBV5-1 CASSFGTGTGGVVGQFF
TRBV5-4 CASSLQGDQPQHF
TRBV4-2 CASSHRVANEKLFF
TRBV5-4 CASSPSTGGNSPLHF
TRBV5-5 CASSLGLAVSTDTQYF
TRBV4-3 CASSQVLRGQARSGELFF
TRBV2 CASSVTGGDQPQHF
TRBV10-3 CAISEKGRGSKTEAFF
TRBV7-9 CASSSQAGTEAFF
TRBV6-5 CASSYLGQGGNIQYF
TRBV5-1 CASSFRTGGDGELFF
TRBV7-2 CASSTPSGGGDNEQFF
TRBV18 CASSKGGMASGNTIYF
TRBV19 CASEQGAYDGYTF
TRBV2 CASSEQGAEQFF
TRBV5-1 CASSWGQGVETQYF
TRBV5-5 CASSFSGTAGTQYF
TRBV7-2 CASSSTVNTEAFF
TRBV5-6 CASSLRGSYEQYF
TRBV9 CASSYLAGVGEQYF
TRBV4-1 CASSQEGQGLGRGNTIYF